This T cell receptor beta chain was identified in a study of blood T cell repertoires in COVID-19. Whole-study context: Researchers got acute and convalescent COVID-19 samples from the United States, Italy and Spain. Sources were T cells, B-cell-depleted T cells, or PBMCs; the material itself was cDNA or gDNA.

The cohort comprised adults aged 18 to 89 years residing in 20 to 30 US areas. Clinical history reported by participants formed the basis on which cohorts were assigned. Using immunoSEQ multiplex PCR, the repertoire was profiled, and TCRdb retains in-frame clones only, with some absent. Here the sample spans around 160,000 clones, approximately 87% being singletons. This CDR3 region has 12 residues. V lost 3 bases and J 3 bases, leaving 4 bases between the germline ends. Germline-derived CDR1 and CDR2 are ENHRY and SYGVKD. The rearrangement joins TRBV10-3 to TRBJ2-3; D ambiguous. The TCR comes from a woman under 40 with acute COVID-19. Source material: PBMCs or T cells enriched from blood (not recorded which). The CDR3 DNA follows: TGTGCCATCAGTGACAATACAGATACGCAGTATTTT. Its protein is CAISDNTDTQYF.